These T cell receptor beta chains were read from a single sample in a study of blood T cell repertoires in COVID-19. Method: immunoSEQ multiplex PCR; TCRdb's copy keeps in-frame clones and lacks some. This table holds about 350,000 clones, about 90% found once. The sequenced material came from PBMCs or T cells enriched from blood (not recorded which). Receptors were obtained from a woman in her twenties or thirties who had recovered from COVID-19. The CDR3 runs from the conserved cysteine through the conserved F or W. A D gene is named only where the DNA matches it firmly. For some rows the clone size is stated as once, few or many, or as a class when expanded; others skip it.

clone size	V gene	D gene	J gene	CDR3 protein	CDR3 DNA
-	TRBV5-4	TRBD1	TRBJ2-2	CASSRSAGTGTTGELFF	TGTGCCAGCAGCCGTTCGGCCGGGACAGGGACCACCGGGGAGCTGTTTTTT
-	TRBV11-2	-	TRBJ1-2	CASVGRFYGYTF	TGTGCCAGCGTAGGGAGATTCTATGGCTACACCTTC
-	TRBV19	TRBD2	TRBJ2-1	CASSIASGGPLGQFF	TGTGCCAGTAGTATAGCTAGCGGGGGCCCACTCGGGCAGTTCTTC
-	TRBV3-1/TRBV3-2	TRBD1	TRBJ2-7	CASSQDGALPDRVYEQYF	TGTGCCAGCAGCCAAGATGGAGCGCTCCCGGACAGGGTCTACGAGCAGTACTTC
-	TRBV6-5	TRBD1	TRBJ1-1	CASSGDRDTEAFF	TGTGCCAGCAGCGGGGACAGGGACACTGAAGCTTTCTTT
-	TRBV19	-	TRBJ1-2	CASSLTDDGGYTF	TGTGCCAGTAGCCTGACAGACGATGGAGGCTACACCTTC
-	TRBV5-1	-	TRBJ2-5	CASSLGEREQETQYF	TGCGCCAGCAGCTTGGGTGAAAGAGAACAAGAGACCCAGTACTTC
-	TRBV11-2	TRBD2	TRBJ2-3	CASSLSMGGKTDTQYF	TGTGCCAGCAGCTTAAGTATGGGGGGGAAGACAGATACGCAGTATTTT
-	TRBV3-1/TRBV3-2	-	TRBJ2-3	CASSQRVGGPDTQYF	TGTGCCAGCAGCCAACGGGTCGGGGGGCCAGATACGCAGTATTTT
-	TRBV27	-	TRBJ1-2	CASLTLGVLFGYTF	TGTGCCAGCTTGACCCTCGGGGTCCTGTTTGGCTACACCTTC
few	TRBV7-2	TRBD1	TRBJ1-1	CASSLARGDEAFF	TGTGCCAGCAGCTTAGCCAGGGGGGATGAAGCTTTCTTT
-	TRBV15	TRBD1	TRBJ1-5	CATSSGQGAGPQHF	TGTGCCACCAGCAGTGGACAGGGGGCGGGTCCCCAGCATTTT
-	TRBV5-1	TRBD1	TRBJ2-7	CASSYTGTGAYEQYF	TGCGCCAGCAGCTATACCGGGACAGGGGCATACGAGCAGTACTTC
-	TRBV28	TRBD1	TRBJ1-2	CASSLEGTGIYGYTF	TGTGCCAGCAGTTTAGAAGGGACAGGGATCTATGGCTACACCTTC
-	TRBV30	TRBD1	TRBJ1-2	CAWSQDRGHGYTF	TGTGCCTGGAGTCAAGACAGGGGGCACGGCTACACCTTC